One and the same sample provided the 29 T cell receptor beta chains below, sequenced in a study of T cells after posttransplantation cyclophosphamide. This table comes from immunoSEQ multiplex PCR, and its TCRdb copy is limited to in-frame clones, with some not included. In total the sample includes roughly 35,000 clones, none of them seen once. The sequenced sample consisted of PBMCs. These receptors all come from a girl between 5 and 17 years old in good health, CMV-negative, and a related stem cell transplant donor.

The table lists this clone with many counts. The genes are TRBV15 and TRBJ2-2; TRBD2 might be the D (6 bases). Deletions cut 1 base from V and 3 bases from J, with 12 bases between. There are 16 residues in the CDR3. Germline CDR1 and CDR2: LNHNV and YYDKDF (reference sequence). The CDR3 region is CATSRAPSVDTGELFF. CDR3 sequence (DNA): TGTGCCACCAGCAGAGCTCCTAGCGTGGACACCGGGGAGCTGTTTTTT.

Many counts were recorded for this clone. V is TRBV18 and J is TRBJ1-5; weak D call: TRBD1 (5 bases). The germline CDR1 and CDR2 sequences are KGHSH and LQKENI. With 5 bases removed from V and 4 bases from J, the gap between germline ends came to 15 bases. The CDR3 covers 15 residues. CDR3 nucleotide sequence: TGTGCCAGCTCATTAGCCAGGGAACTGAATCAGCCCCAGCATTTT. Translating it yields CASSLARELNQPQHF.

This clone came up many times. This chain joins TRBV28 and TRBJ2-3, with 9 bases aligning to TRBD2. Trimming cost V 8 bases and J 4 bases; bases outside gene matches: 19. This CDR3 spans 18 amino acids. The germline V gene has CDR1 MDHEN and CDR2 SYDVKM. CDR3 nucleotide sequence: TGTGCCAGCGCACTCAATACGGTAGCGGGAGAGGGGCCAGATACGCAGTATTTT. This translates into CASALNTVAGEGPDTQYF.

This clone was picked up many times. The gene calls are TRBV5-1 and TRBJ2-5, with TRBD1 matching 8 bases. J was trimmed by 5 bases and V by 3 bases; bases with no gene match: 12. CDR3 length: 16 amino acids. Germline values: CDR1 SGHRS, CDR2 YFSETQ. This CDR3 is CASSSIPYRGRETQYF. CDR3 DNA sequence: TGCGCCAGCAGCTCGATACCTTACAGGGGGAGGGAGACCCAGTACTTC.

The sample holds a few counts of this clone. The gene calls are TRBV28 and TRBJ2-5; D is possibly TRBD2 (6 bases). Germline V gene data show CDR1 as MDHEN and CDR2 as SYDVKM. V lost 7 bases and J 4 bases, leaving 19 bases between the germline ends. The CDR3 is 15 amino acids. The CDR3 region is CASTRGAGQVETQYF. The CDR3 DNA follows: TGTGCCAGCACCCGCGGGGCGGGGCAGGTAGAGACCCAGTACTTC.

The chain links TRBV11-3 to TRBJ2-1; 9 bases are a match to TRBD1. This CDR3 spans 14 amino acids. V gave up 4 bases and J gave up 3 bases; unmatched junction bases: 1. The germline CDR1 and CDR2 sequences are SGHNT and YENEEA. CDR3 protein: CASSWGQGYNEQFF. Written as DNA, the CDR3 is TGTGCCAGCAGCTGGGGACAGGGCTACAATGAGCAGTTCTTC. The whole variable domain, remainder taken from reference TRBV11-3 and TRBJ2-1, is EAGVVQSPRYKIIEKKQPVAFWCNPISGHNTLYWYLQNLGQGPELLIRYENEEAVDDSQLPKDRFSAERLKGVDSTLKIQPAELGDSAVYLCASSWGQGYNEQFFGPGTRLTVL.

This chain links TRBV4-1 with TRBJ2-7; possibly TRBD1 for D (6 bases). There are 12 residues in the CDR3. Per the germline V gene, CDR1 is MGHRA and CDR2 is YSYEKL. The ends were cut back, 4 bases at V and 7 bases at J, with 11 bases in the middle. CDR3 DNA sequence: TGCGCCAGCAGCCGGACAGTAAGGGAGCAGTACTTC. Translating gives CASSRTVREQYF.

This clone was seen at least ten times. The V and J genes are TRBV4-1 and TRBJ1-1; no clear D. The germline V and J ends were trimmed by 0 bases and 3 bases, with 8 bases remaining between them. This CDR3 has 14 residues. CDR1 and CDR2 (germline): MGHRA, YSYEKL. The CDR3 here is CASSQDEGDTEAFF. DNA for the CDR3: TGCGCCAGCAGCCAAGATGAGGGAGACACTGAAGCTTTCTTT.

This clone was detected a few times. The chain recombines TRBV4-2 with TRBJ2-3; D is possibly TRBD2 (6 bases). The germline V gene has CDR1 LGHNA and CDR2 YNFKEQ. The V gene lost 7 bases and the J gene lost 2 bases, with 16 bases spanning the gap. CDR3 length: 15 amino acids. CDR3 DNA: TGTGCCAGCACGAGTGGCGGGGACTTCACAGATACGCAGTATTTT. This gives the protein CASTSGGDFTDTQYF.

This clone was counted between two and nine times. This chain uses TRBV28 with TRBJ2-3; 8 nucleotides align to TRBD1. Per germline, CDR1 MDHEN and CDR2 SYDVKM. The CDR3 spans 14 residues. J gave up 2 bases and V 6 bases, and 4 bases lay outside the gene matches. CDR3 amino acids: CASRAGGVTDTQYF. The CDR3 coding sequence is TGTGCCAGCAGGGCAGGGGGCGTCACAGATACGCAGTATTTT. Drawing the rest from reference TRBV28 and TRBJ2-3, the complete variable domain is DVKVTQSSRYLVKRTGEKVFLECVQDMDHENMFWYRQDPGLGLRLIYFSYDVKMKEKGDIPEGYSVSREKKERFSLILESASTNQTSMYLCASRAGGVTDTQYFGPGTRLTVL.

Ten or more counts support this clone. This chain uses TRBV18 with TRBJ1-2; D not certain. Germline values: CDR1 KGHSH, CDR2 LQKENI. Deletions cut 3 bases from V and 5 bases from J, with 13 bases between. This CDR3 is 14 amino acids long. The chain's CDR3 is CASSPHSTLYGYTF. For the CDR3, the DNA is TGTGCCAGCTCACCCCACAGTACCTTATATGGCTACACCTTC.

Ten or more counts support this clone. The rearrangement links TRBV5-1 to TRBJ1-6; TRBD1 might be the D (5 bases). Germline lookup yields CDR1 SGHRS and CDR2 YFSETQ. The V end was cut by 4 bases, the J end by 0 bases, with 14 bases between. The CDR3 runs to 17 residues. DNA for the CDR3: TGCGCCAGCAGCCCGGGGGGTGCGAGCTCCTATAATTCACCCCTCCACTTT. It is translated as CASSPGGASSYNSPLHF.

A few counts support this clone. This sequence joins TRBV30 and TRBJ2-3, with 7 nucleotides matching TRBD1. The trim removed 5 bases at V and 2 bases at J, leaving 1 base unmatched. The CDR3 totals 12 residues. Germline V gene data show CDR1 as GTSNPN and CDR2 as SVGIG (reference sequence). CDR3 sequence (DNA): TGTGCCTGGGACAGGGTCACAGATACGCAGTATTTT. The encoded protein is CAWDRVTDTQYF.

The chain links TRBV4-1 to TRBJ2-5; tentatively, D is TRBD1 (6 bases). The CDR3 extends over 17 amino acids. Trimming pared 4 bases from V and 11 bases from J, leaving 29 bases between. Germline V CDR1 and CDR2: MGHRA, YSYEKL. The CDR3 sequence: CASSPYPTGTRAGEQYF. CDR3 sequence (DNA): TGCGCCAGCAGCCCGTACCCGACAGGAACGAGAGCAGGAGAGCAGTACTTC.

This clone was seen repeatedly, ten times or more. The chain has TRBV6-4 and TRBJ2-3; 12 nucleotides align to TRBD2. This CDR3 is built from 17 residues. The V segment lost 3 bases and the J segment 2 bases; nucleotides outside the gene matches: 6. Germline assignment: CDR1 MRHNA and CDR2 SNTAGT. The CDR3 DNA is TGTGCCAGCAGTGAAGACGCTAGCGGGGGGGCCACAGATACGCAGTATTTT. It specifies CASSEDASGGATDTQYF.

This clone was picked up many times. The chain joins TRBV28 to TRBJ2-1; 10 bases line up with TRBD2. Unmatched junction bases numbered 16, after V lost 7 bases and J lost 4 bases. The germline gives CDR1 MDHEN, CDR2 SYDVKM. The CDR3 sequence is 18 residues long. As DNA, the CDR3 is TGTGCCAGCACCAGTTCGGGGAGCGGGAGGGCCGGGTACAATGAGCAGTTCTTC. This encodes CASTSSGSGRAGYNEQFF.

This clone was seen ten or more times. The rearrangement uses TRBV10-2 and TRBJ2-2; the D is unclear. This CDR3 comprises 12 residues. Germline CDR1 is WSHSY and CDR2 is SAAADI. V shed 10 bases and J shed 4 bases, with 10 bases lying between them. For the CDR3, the DNA is TGCGCCAAAGGCACTATCACCGGGGAGCTGTTTTTT. The encoded protein is CAKGTITGELFF.

This clone came up many times. This chain joins TRBV7-9 and TRBJ2-3; 10 bases map to TRBD1. The V gene end was trimmed by 4 bases and the J gene end by 6 bases; junction bases not matched to a gene: 16. CDR3 length: 18 amino acids. Looked up from germline, CDR1 is SEHNR and CDR2 is FQNEAQ (reference sequence). This chain's CDR3 is CASSYGQGVLVFGDTQYF. CDR3 nucleotide sequence: TGTGCCAGCAGCTACGGACAGGGGGTTTTGGTTTTTGGTGATACGCAGTATTTT. Variable domain in full (rest from reference TRBV7-9 and TRBJ2-3): DTGVSQNPRHKITKRGQNVTFRCDPISEHNRLYWYRQTLGQGPEFLTYFQNEAQLEKSRLLSDRFSAERPKGSFSTLEIQRTEQGDSAMYLCASSYGQGVLVFGDTQYFGPGTRLTVL.

This clone was counted at least ten times. The chain has TRBV7-8 and TRBJ2-3, with 7 bases matching TRBD2. CDR3 length: 17 residues. The germline CDR1 and CDR2 sequences are SGHVS and FQNEAQ. J gave up 0 bases and V 1 base, and 7 bases lay outside the gene matches. The CDR3 DNA sequence: TGTGCCAGCAGCTTAGATTGGCTAGCGGCTAGCACAGATACGCAGTATTTT. The encoded protein is CASSLDWLAASTDTQYF.

This clone was recorded a few times. The V gene is TRBV29-1, the J gene TRBJ2-5; possibly TRBD1 for D (6 bases). The DNA end lines up better with TRBJ2-7; the J call may be wrong. Germline V gives CDR1 SQVTM, CDR2 ANQGSEA. The length of the CDR3 is 13 residues. The CDR3 coding sequence is TGCAGCGTTGTCGGACAGATAAACTACGAGCAGTACTTC. Translation: CSVVGQINYEQYF.

This clone has at least ten counts. The chain links TRBV4-1 to TRBJ2-7, with 9 nucleotides matching TRBD2. V lost 1 base, J lost 3 bases, and 7 bases stayed unmatched. CDR3 length: 16 residues. Germline CDR1 MGHRA, CDR2 YSYEKL. CDR3 nucleotides: TGCGCCAGCAGCCAAGGATTCGCGGGGGGGATCTACGAGCAGTACTTC. It specifies CASSQGFAGGIYEQYF.

This clone was observed a handful of times. This chain uses TRBV7-3 with TRBJ2-1, with 8 bases identical to TRBD2. CDR1 is SGHTA, CDR2 FQGTGA, per germline. V was clipped by 7 bases and J by 5 bases; unmatched bases: 7. The CDR3 totals 14 residues. This CDR3 is CASKLAASNNEQFF. CDR3 coding DNA: TGTGCCAGCAAACTAGCGGCTTCTAACAATGAGCAGTTCTTC.

This clone has ten or more counts. DNA for the CDR3: TGTGCCAGCAGTTTACAGGGGGCTGGCGAGCAGTACTTC. Its protein product is CASSLQGAGEQYF. The V call is TRBV6-5, the J call TRBJ2-7, with 9 bases fitting TRBD1. CDR3 size: 13 residues. V was clipped by 4 bases and J by 6 bases; unmatched bases: 4. Germline lookup yields CDR1 MNHEY and CDR2 SVGAGI.

This clone turned up a few times. The V call is TRBV4-1, the J call TRBJ2-7, with a possible D match to TRBD2 (6 bases). The V end was cut by 2 bases, the J end by 4 bases, with 15 bases between. CDR3 length equals 15 residues. The germline V gene encodes CDR1 MGHRA and CDR2 YSYEKL. CDR3 loop: CASSQFAGSKYEQYF. The CDR3 DNA reads as TGCGCCAGCAGCCAATTTGCGGGGAGCAAGTACGAGCAGTACTTC.

This clone was recorded at least ten times. The J gene is TRBJ1-2, the V gene TRBV30, with TRBD1 matching 7 bases. The CDR3 has 13 amino acids. The junction had 6 bases not matched to a gene; V was cut back by 3 bases and J by 5 bases. Germline V gene sequence: CDR1 GTSNPN, CDR2 SVGIG (reference sequence). The CDR3 sequence: CAWSADRIYGYTF. As DNA, the CDR3 is TGTGCCTGGAGCGCGGACAGGATATATGGCTACACCTTC.

V and J are TRBV4-1 and TRBJ2-5, with 10 bases matching TRBD1. The V gene end was trimmed by 3 bases and the J gene end by 4 bases; junction bases not matched to a gene: 5. This CDR3 has 15 amino acids. Germline CDR1 MGHRA, CDR2 YSYEKL. The CDR3 nucleotides are TGCGCCAGCAGCCAGGGGACAGGGGAGGTAGAGACCCAGTACTTC. This codes for CASSQGTGEVETQYF.

This clone was found many times. The CDR3 region has the DNA TGCGCCAGCAGCCAAGGACAGGGCGGCCAGCCCCAGCATTTT. Protein product: CASSQGQGGQPQHF. V and J are TRBV4-1 and TRBJ1-5; TRBD1 aligns across 7 bases. Germline V CDR1 and CDR2: MGHRA, YSYEKL. The V and J ends lost 1 base and 7 bases, in that order; junction bases with no gene match: 4. The CDR3 contains 14 residues.

This clone was counted a few times. The CDR3 reads CASRNIQKTRGYTF. The CDR3 region has the DNA TGTGCCAGCAGAAATATTCAGAAAACGAGGGGCTACACCTTC. The chain has TRBV9 and TRBJ1-2; D is uncertain. Trimming cost V 5 bases and J 8 bases, with 19 bases left between them. The CDR3 sequence is 14 residues long. CDR1 SGDLS and CDR2 YYNGEE come from the germline V gene.

This clone was counted at least ten times. J is TRBJ1-6 and V is TRBV2; 7 bases agree with TRBD1. The germline V gene has CDR1 SNHLY and CDR2 FYNNEI. Losses at the gene ends were 7 bases for V and 6 bases for J; bases not matched to a gene: 9. The CDR3 totals 15 residues. CDR3 loop: CASTDRALGNSPLHF. The CDR3 coding sequence is TGTGCCAGCACTGACAGGGCTCTGGGTAATTCACCCCTCCACTTT. The full variable domain, completed using reference TRBV2 and TRBJ1-6, is EPEVTQTPSHQVTQMGQEVILRCVPISNHLYFYWYRQILGQKVEFLVSFYNNEISEKSEIFDDQFSVERPDGSNFTLKIRSTKLEDSAMYFCASTDRALGNSPLHFGNGTRLTVT.